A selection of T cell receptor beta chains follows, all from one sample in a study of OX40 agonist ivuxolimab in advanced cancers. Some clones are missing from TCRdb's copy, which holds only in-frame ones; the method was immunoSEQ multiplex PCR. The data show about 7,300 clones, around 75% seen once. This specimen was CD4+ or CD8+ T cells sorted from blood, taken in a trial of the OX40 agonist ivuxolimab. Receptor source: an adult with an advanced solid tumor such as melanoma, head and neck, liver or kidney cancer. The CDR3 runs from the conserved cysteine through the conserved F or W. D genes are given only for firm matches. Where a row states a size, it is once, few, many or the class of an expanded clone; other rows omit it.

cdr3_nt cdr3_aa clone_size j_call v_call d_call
TGTGCCAGCAGTTTATCTCGGGGGGGAGGAAATGAGCAGTTCTTC CASSLSRGGGNEQFF . TRBJ2-1 TRBV27 TRBD2
TGTGCCAGCTCACCAGTCAGGGACGAGGAGACCCAGTACTTC CASSPVRDEETQYF . TRBJ2-5 TRBV18 .
TGTGCCAGCAGTGAAGAGGGGGACTTCTATGAGCAGTTCTTC CASSEEGDFYEQFF . TRBJ2-1 TRBV2 .
TGTGCCAGCACTCTGGGCCTCAATCGTCCAGATACGCAGTATTTT CASTLGLNRPDTQYF . TRBJ2-3 TRBV6-6 .
TGTGCCAGCAGTTTAGGGACAGGGATTAATAGCAATCAGCCCCAGCATTTT CASSLGTGINSNQPQHF . TRBJ1-5 TRBV9 TRBD1
TGTGCCAGCAGTCCGGGCCCGGGCGATCAGCCCCAGCATTTT CASSPGPGDQPQHF . TRBJ1-5 TRBV6-1 .
TGTGCCAGCAGCTTAGGGGATTCCTACGAGCAGTACTTC CASSLGDSYEQYF medium-sized TRBJ2-7 TRBV7-3 .
TGTGCCAGCACCTCATGGATCGCTGAAGCTTTCTTT CASTSWIAEAFF . TRBJ1-1 TRBV2 .
TGCGCCAGCAGTAAAACTTTCACTTCAACAAAGTCGGGCCAACGTCCTGATTTC CASSKTFTSTKSGQRPDF . TRBJ2-6 TRBV10-2 .
TGTGCCATCAGTGAGTCGACGCCCGGGGAATCCTACTCCTACGAGCAGTACTTC CAISESTPGESYSYEQYF . TRBJ2-7 TRBV10-3 .
TGTGCCAGCAGTGATACAGGGGATCCCTATGGCTACACCTTC CASSDTGDPYGYTF . TRBJ1-2 TRBV2 TRBD1
TGCGCCAGCAGCTTGGGCCCAGGGGGCGCTGACTATGGCTACACCTTC CASSLGPGGADYGYTF . TRBJ1-2 TRBV5-1 TRBD1
TGTGCCAGCAGCGACTCCGGTGGAAACACCATATATTTT CASSDSGGNTIYF . TRBJ1-3 TRBV13 .
TGTGCCAGCAGCCATGAGCGCTACGAGCAGTACTTC CASSHERYEQYF . TRBJ2-7 TRBV11-2 .
TGTGCCAGCAGTTCGTTAGCGGGGGGCTCCTACAATGAGCAGTTCTTC CASSSLAGGSYNEQFF . TRBJ2-1 TRBV27 TRBD2
TGTGCTAGTGGTTCCTTAGCGGGGTGGGGCTACGAGCAGTACTTC CASGSLAGWGYEQYF . TRBJ2-7 TRBV12-5 TRBD2
TGTGCCAGCTCTGAGGGAGCTGAAGCTTTCTTT CASSEGAEAFF . TRBJ1-1 TRBV18 .
TGCGCCAGCAGCCAAGAAGGGTGGAGTAATCAGCCCCAGCATTTT CASSQEGWSNQPQHF once TRBJ1-5 TRBV4-1 .
TGTGCCTGGGTGTTAGGGAGTACGCAGTATTTT CAWVLGSTQYF . TRBJ2-3 TRBV30 .
TGTGCCAGCAGACGGGACACCTCCTACAATGAGCAGTTCTTC CASRRDTSYNEQFF . TRBJ2-1 TRBV7-9 .
TGTGCCGCTGAGGGAAGGGGGCGGTTCGGTGAGCAGTTCTTC CAAEGRGRFGEQFF . TRBJ2-1 TRBV13 TRBD1